This T cell receptor beta chain was identified during a study of metastatic and nonmetastatic thyroid tumors. Overall study: The study looked at repertoires side by side in blood and in tumor or nodule tissue from malignant and benign thyroid patients.

Whole-study results and caveats: Reported TCR beta diversity, measured in blood and tumor, was significantly higher for malignant thyroid tumors than for benign nodules.

This clone has ten or more counts. Its antigen is unidentified. CDR1 and CDR2 (germline): MDHEN, SYDVKM. V lost 7 bases to trimming and J lost 3 bases, with 12 bases between them. This CDR3 contains 13 residues. All patients were treatment-naive before thyroid surgery. Original processing methods: Using the CDR3 differences seen across clinicopathological groups, the authors built a distant-metastasis classifier for papillary thyroid cancer, which was meant to discriminate distant-metastatic patients. TCRdb re-called the PCR reads with MiXCR. The V and J calls here are based on TCRdb, not the publication. The sample contains about 93,000 clones, over 9.5% of which appear only once.

V gene TRBV28 combines with J gene TRBJ1-1; possibly TRBD1 for D (6 bases). This clonotype originated in a female donor with papillary thyroid cancer or a benign thyroid nodule (not recorded which). Some clones in this sample may be carry-over from other donors' samples. Source material: blood. Here the CDR3 DNA reads TGTGCCAGCATTCGGGGGCGAGACACTGAAGCTTTCTTT. Residues: CASIRGRDTEAFF.